The 16 T cell receptor beta chains below come from one sample, sequenced in a study of cytomegalovirus exposure and HLA in healthy donors. With 60 Vbeta and 13 Jbeta primers, the PCR was carried out. The repertoire was sequenced with immunoSEQ multiplex PCR; TCRdb's copy has only in-frame clones and lacks some. This sample has about 170,000 clones, with roughly 80% found just once. The sequenced sample consisted of PBMCs. These receptors all stem from a female donor in good health and CMV-seronegative.

V is TRBV11-1 and J is TRBJ2-3; 11 positions match TRBD2. CDR1 and CDR2 from the germline V gene are SGHAT and FQDESV (reference sequence). The CDR3 contains 18 residues. V lost 5 bases, J lost 0 bases, and 10 bases stayed unmatched. The CDR3 region is CASSVRTSGPSSTDTQYF. As DNA, the CDR3 is TGTGCCAGCAGCGTACGGACTAGCGGGCCTTCTAGCACAGATACGCAGTATTTT.

The V and J genes are TRBV4-1 and TRBJ2-1; the match to TRBD1 covers 8 bases. The V gene end was trimmed by 0 bases and the J gene end by 7 bases; junction bases not matched to a gene: 8. Germline CDR1 reads MGHRA; CDR2 reads YSYEKL. The CDR3 has 16 amino acids. The DNA for the CDR3 is TGCGCCAGCAGCCAAGACGAGAGGACAGGGTGGAATGAGCAGTTCTTC. Residues: CASSQDERTGWNEQFF.

V is TRBV30 and J is TRBJ1-6; D perhaps matches TRBD1 (6 bases). V lost 3 bases to trimming and J lost 7 bases, with 13 bases between them. The CDR3 spans 14 residues. Germline values: CDR1 GTSNPN, CDR2 SVGIG (reference sequence). This CDR3 is CAWRGRTVNSPLHF. CDR3 DNA: TGTGCCTGGAGGGGAAGGACAGTAAATTCACCCCTCCACTTT. The full variable domain, in which reference TRBV30 and TRBJ1-6 provide the parts outside the CDR3, is SQTIHQWPATLVQPVGSPLSLECTVEGTSNPNLYWYRQAAGRGLQLLFYSVGIGQISSEVPQNLSASRPQDRQFILSSKKLLLSDSGFYLCAWRGRTVNSPLHFGNGTRLTVT.

The CDR3: CASSFLAGDRYEQYF. The CDR3 DNA is TGTGCCAGCAGCTTCTTGGCAGGGGACCGCTACGAGCAGTACTTC. V and J are TRBV7-3 and TRBJ2-7, with a tentative D call TRBD1 (6 bases). Germline V gene sequence: CDR1 SGHTA, CDR2 FQGTGA. Trimming shortened V by 3 bases and J by 3 bases, and 15 bases separated the two germline ends. The CDR3 has 15 residues.

This sequence joins TRBV5-4 and TRBJ2-5; 7 bases are shared with TRBD1. Germline V lookup: CDR1 SGHNT, CDR2 YYREEE (reference sequence). This CDR3 contains 17 residues. Trimming at V came to 0 bases and at J to 5 bases, leaving 13 bases not matched to a gene. The DNA of the CDR3 is TGTGCCAGCAGCTTGGGGGGCAACAGGGGAATGGGTGAGACCCAGTACTTC. This gives the protein CASSLGGNRGMGETQYF. Supplemented by reference TRBV5-4 and TRBJ2-5, the full variable domain reads ETGVTQSPTHLIKTRGQQVTLRCSSQSGHNTVSWYQQALGQGPQFIFQYYREEENGRGNFPPRFSGLQFPNYSSELNVNALELDDSALYLCASSLGGNRGMGETQYFGPGTRLLVL.

This clone occurred a few times. The chain carries TRBV30 and TRBJ1-1, with D possibly being TRBD1 (5 bases). Germline V lookup: CDR1 GTSNPN, CDR2 SVGIG (reference sequence). V was cut by 0 bases and J by 1 base, with 9 bases left in between. This CDR3 has 14 amino acids. Here the CDR3 DNA reads TGTGCCTGGAGTGTGGGGGGGACGAACACTGAAGCTTTCTTT. It translates to CAWSVGGTNTEAFF.

V and J are TRBV5-6 and TRBJ2-7; D ambiguous. The germline gives CDR1 SGHDT, CDR2 YYEEEE. The CDR3 runs 15 residues. The V and J ends lost 0 bases and 0 bases respectively, with 10 bases between them. CDR3 in DNA: TGTGCCAGCAGCTTGGGCACTTGGAGCTCCTACGAGCAGTACTTC. Translation gives CASSLGTWSSYEQYF.

In this sample, this clone turned up a few times. The J gene is TRBJ1-5, the V gene TRBV27, with D unresolved. There are 15 residues in the CDR3. Trimming took 2 bases from V and 1 from J, leaving 9 bases between them. Germline-derived CDR1 and CDR2 are MNHEY and SMNVEV (reference sequence). CDR3 amino acids: CASSLAWPSNQPQHF. CDR3 DNA sequence: TGTGCCAGCAGTTTAGCCTGGCCGAGCAATCAGCCCCAGCATTTT.

The chain uses TRBV9 and TRBJ1-1, with D unresolved. The germline CDR1 and CDR2 sequences are SGDLS and YYNGEE. Trimming left V 0 bases short and J 5 bases short, with 11 bases between. This CDR3 is 14 amino acids long. DNA of the CDR3: TGTGCCAGCAGCGTAGCTGCTCAGTATACTGAAGCTTTCTTT. It encodes CASSVAAQYTEAFF.

This chain links TRBV6-6 with TRBJ1-2, with D maybe TRBD1 (5 bases). CDR1 and CDR2 (germline): MNHNY, SVGAGI (reference sequence). The V and J ends lost 2 bases and 5 bases respectively, with 9 bases between them. The CDR3 consists of 13 residues. CDR3 coding DNA: TGTGCCAGCAGTTACGGGGCAGATTATGGCTACACCTTC. It translates to CASSYGADYGYTF.

The rearrangement uses TRBV5-1 and TRBJ1-1; D is ambiguous. The CDR3 loop spans 14 amino acids. The V gene's germline CDR1 is SGHRS and CDR2 YFSETQ. V gave up 3 bases and J gave up 3 bases, with 12 bases separating them. The chain's CDR3 is CASSSVLRDTEAFF. The CDR3 DNA is TGCGCCAGCAGCTCTGTTCTGAGGGACACTGAAGCTTTCTTT.

The chain has TRBV7-6 and TRBJ1-6; maybe TRBD1 (5 bases). V was shortened by 1 base and J by 10 bases, with 11 bases between the two germline ends. Germline V CDR1 and CDR2: SGHVS, FNYEAQ. This CDR3 spans 14 amino acids. The CDR3 here is CASSLGQGKSPLHF. The CDR3 coding sequence is TGTGCCAGCAGCTTAGGGCAGGGTAAATCACCCCTCCACTTT.

This clone was counted at least ten times. The chain recombines TRBV5-6 with TRBJ1-1; 10 bases are shared with TRBD1. Germline CDR1 is SGHDT and CDR2 is YYEEEE. The V segment lost 2 bases and the J segment 6 bases; nucleotides outside the gene matches: 7. The CDR3 length is 15 residues. This CDR3 is CASSLRDRGPAEAFF. The CDR3 DNA reads TGTGCCAGCAGCTTAAGAGACAGGGGGCCGGCTGAAGCTTTCTTT.

This clone was picked up a small number of times. V gene TRBV2 combines with J gene TRBJ2-5; weak D call: TRBD1 (5 bases). V was cut by 5 bases and J by 7 bases, with 20 bases left in between. This CDR3 comprises 15 residues. The germline gives CDR1 SNHLY, CDR2 FYNNEI. The CDR3: CASSYLNLPQGTQYF. The CDR3 DNA reads TGTGCCAGCAGTTACCTGAATCTCCCCCAGGGGACCCAGTACTTC.

About this clone itself: A junction end diverges from the germline sequence, so it may reflect a read error. This chain links TRBV7-9 with TRBJ2-7, with a tentative D call TRBD1 (6 bases). This CDR3 comprises 15 residues. CDR1 is SEHNR and CDR2 is FQNEAQ in the germline V gene (reference sequence). The CDR3 DNA is TGTTCCAGCAGCTCTTCGACAGGTTTCCTTTACGAGCAGTACTTC. Its protein product is CSSSSSTGFLYEQYF.

The V call is TRBV7-8, the J call TRBJ2-1, with TRBD2 identical over 12 bases. CDR1 SGHVS and CDR2 FQNEAQ come from the germline V gene. After removal of 5 bases from V and 0 bases from J, the junction contained 11 bases not matched to a gene. The CDR3 consists of 19 residues. CDR3: CASSPARLAGVDSYNEQFF. CDR3 bases: TGTGCCAGCAGCCCAGCAAGACTAGCGGGAGTCGACTCCTACAATGAGCAGTTCTTC.